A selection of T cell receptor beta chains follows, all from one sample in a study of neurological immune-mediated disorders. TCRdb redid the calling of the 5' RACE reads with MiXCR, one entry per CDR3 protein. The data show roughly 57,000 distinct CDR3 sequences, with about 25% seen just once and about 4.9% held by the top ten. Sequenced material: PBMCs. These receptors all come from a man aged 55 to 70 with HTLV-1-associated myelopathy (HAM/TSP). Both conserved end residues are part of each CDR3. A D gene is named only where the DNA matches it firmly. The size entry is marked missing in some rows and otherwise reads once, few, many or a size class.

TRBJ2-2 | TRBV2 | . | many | TGTGCCACCGGGGAGGGGGCCACCGGGGAGCTGTTTTTT | CATGEGATGELFF
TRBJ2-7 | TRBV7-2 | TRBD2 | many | TGTGCCAGCAGCCCGACGCTAGCGGGAGACTCCTACGAGCAGTACTTC | CASSPTLAGDSYEQYF
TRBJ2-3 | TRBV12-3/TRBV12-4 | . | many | TGTGCCAGCAGTCAAGGTCCGGGGGTCGCGAGGGGGTGTTTT | CASSQGPGVARGCF
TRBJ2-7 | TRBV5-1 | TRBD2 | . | TGCGCCAGCTTGGCCTCGGGACTAGCCGACGAGCAGTACTTC | CASLASGLADEQYF
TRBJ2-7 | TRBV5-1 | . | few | TGCGCCAGCAGCCCCCGGTTTAGCGAGCAGTACTTC | CASSPRFSEQYF
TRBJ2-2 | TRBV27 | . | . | TGTGCCAGCAGTTTAAGTCTATTAGCGTTAAACACCGGGGAGCTGTTTTTT | CASSLSLLALNTGELFF
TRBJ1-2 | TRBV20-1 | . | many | TGCAGTGCTATAGGGGGACTGTATGGCTACACCTTC | CSAIGGLYGYTF
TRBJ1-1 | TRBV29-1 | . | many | TGCAGCGTTGTAGAGGCTCAGGGAGGGAACACTGAAGCTTTCTTT | CSVVEAQGGNTEAFF
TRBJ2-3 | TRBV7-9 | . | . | TGTGCCAGCAGCTTATGTGGAGATACGCAGTATTTT | CASSLCGDTQYF
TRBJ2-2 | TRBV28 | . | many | TGTGCCAGCAGTTCCACGCTAGGGGAGCTGTTTTTT | CASSSTLGELFF
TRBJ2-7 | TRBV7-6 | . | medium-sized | TGTGCCAGCAGCTTACCTGGGCACGAGCAGTACTTC | CASSLPGHEQYF
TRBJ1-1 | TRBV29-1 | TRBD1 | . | TGCGCTTTTGACAGGGCCACTGAAGCTTTCTTT | CAFDRATEAFF
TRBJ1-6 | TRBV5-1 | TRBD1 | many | TGCGCCAGCAGCCCACAGGGGGCGGAGTATAATTCACCCCTCCACTTT | CASSPQGAEYNSPLHF
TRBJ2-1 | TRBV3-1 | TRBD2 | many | TGTGCCAGCAGCCGCGGACTAGCGGGAGGGCCCATTGAGCAGTTCTTC | CASSRGLAGGPIEQFF
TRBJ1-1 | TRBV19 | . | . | TGTGCCAGTAGTATCGACGGGGGGCAGGCTGAAGCTTTCTTT | CASSIDGGQAEAFF
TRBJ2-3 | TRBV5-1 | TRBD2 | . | TGCGCCAGCAGCTTGGTTCTAGCGGGAGGAGCAGATACGCAGTATTTT | CASSLVLAGGADTQYF
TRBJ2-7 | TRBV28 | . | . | TGTGCCAGCAGCCCTAGAGGGGCCTCCTACGAGCAGTACTTC | CASSPRGASYEQYF
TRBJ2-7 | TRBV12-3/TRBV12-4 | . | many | TGTGCCAGCAGTTTAAACTACGAGCAGTACTTC | CASSLNYEQYF
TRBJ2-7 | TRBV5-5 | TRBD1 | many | TGTGCCAGCAGCCCCGGGACAGCCGAGCAGTACTTC | CASSPGTAEQYF
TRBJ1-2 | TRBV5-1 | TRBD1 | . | TGCGCCAGCAGCATGCAGGGGAACAGGGGTGGCTACACCTTC | CASSMQGNRGGYTF
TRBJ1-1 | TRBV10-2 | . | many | TGCGCCAGCAGTGTTCAAGGCAGGAACACTGAAGCTTTCTTT | CASSVQGRNTEAFF
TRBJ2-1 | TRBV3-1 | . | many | TGTGCCAGCAGCCAATTCCGTGATGGTGAGCAGTTCTTC | CASSQFRDGEQFF
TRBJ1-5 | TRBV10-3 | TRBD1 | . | TGTGCCATCAGTGAGTCCCACGGACAGGGAAAGGGCCAGCATTTT | CAISESHGQGKGQHF
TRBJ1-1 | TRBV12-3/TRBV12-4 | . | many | TGTGCCAGCAGCCCGACAACGGGAAGCACTGAAGCTTTCTTT | CASSPTTGSTEAFF
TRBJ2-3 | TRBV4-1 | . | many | TGCGCCAGCAGCCAAGAACCCCGCGGGCTAGTTGGCACAGATACGCAGTATTTT | CASSQEPRGLVGTDTQYF
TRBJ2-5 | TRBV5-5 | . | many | TGTGCCAGCAGCGCGGACGAGGAGACCCAGTACTTC | CASSADEETQYF
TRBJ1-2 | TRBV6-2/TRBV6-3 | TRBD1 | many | TGTGCCAGCAGCCGCCGCGACAGGGTTCCTGGCTACACCTTC | CASSRRDRVPGYTF
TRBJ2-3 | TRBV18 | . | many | TGTGCCAGCTCACCACCGACGGGGGAGGATACGCAGTATTTT | CASSPPTGEDTQYF
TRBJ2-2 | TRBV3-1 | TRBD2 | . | TGTGCCAGCAGCCCGGGACTAGCGGGGGCCGGGGAGCTGTTTTTT | CASSPGLAGAGELFF
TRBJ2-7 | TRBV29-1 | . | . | TGCAGCGCCGCAAAAAGAGGAGAGCAGTACTTC | CSAAKRGEQYF
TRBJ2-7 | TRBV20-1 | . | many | TGCAGTGCTACGAACAGGCCACGCTACGAGCAGTACTTC | CSATNRPRYEQYF
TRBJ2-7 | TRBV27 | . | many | TGTGCCAGCAGTCATACGGGCCTATACGAGCAGTACTTC | CASSHTGLYEQYF
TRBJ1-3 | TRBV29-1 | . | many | TGCAGCGTTGGTGGGGGGCTCTCTGGAAACACCATATATTTT | CSVGGGLSGNTIYF
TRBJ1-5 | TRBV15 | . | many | TGTGCCACCAGCAAGGACAATTATCAGCCCCAGCATTTT | CATSKDNYQPQHF
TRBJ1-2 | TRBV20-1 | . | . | TGCAGTGCCGCCCCAGACTTCTATGGCTACACCTTC | CSAAPDFYGYTF
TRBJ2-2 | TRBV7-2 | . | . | TGTGCCAGCAGCTTAAGAGGGATTTCCACCGGGGAGCTGTTTTTT | CASSLRGISTGELFF
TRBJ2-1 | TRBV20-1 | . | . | TGCAGTGCTAGGTCAGCCGCCCACAACAATGAGCAGTTCTTC | CSARSAAHNNEQFF
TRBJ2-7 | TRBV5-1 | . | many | TGCGCCAGCAGCAGGACAGCCAGCTCCTACGAGCAGTACTTC | CASSRTASSYEQYF
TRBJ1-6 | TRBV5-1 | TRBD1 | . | TGCGCCAGCAGCTTAGGACAGGGGAAGGATTCACCCCTCCACTTT | CASSLGQGKDSPLHF
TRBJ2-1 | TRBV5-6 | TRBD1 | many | TGTGCCAGCAGCCCGGGGTGGGGACAGGGAAACTACAATGAGCAGTTCTTC | CASSPGWGQGNYNEQFF
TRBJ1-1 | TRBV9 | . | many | TGTGCCAGCAGCGCCGGCAGGGGGAACACTGAAGCTTTCTTT | CASSAGRGNTEAFF
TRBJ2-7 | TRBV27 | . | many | TGTGCCAGCCAGAGGGACTTCGCATCCTACGAGCAGTACTTC | CASQRDFASYEQYF
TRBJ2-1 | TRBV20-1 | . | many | TGCAGTGCCCTGATGGGGAGGCGTGGTGAGCAGTTCTTC | CSALMGRRGEQFF
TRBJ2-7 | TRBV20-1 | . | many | TGCAGTGCTAGAGGGCCTTTCGGAAAGCCGACGGAGTACTTC | CSARGPFGKPTEYF
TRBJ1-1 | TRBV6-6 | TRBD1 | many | TGTGCCAGCAGGGGGCAGGGGGCGTTGGCTGAAGCTTTCTTT | CASRGQGALAEAFF
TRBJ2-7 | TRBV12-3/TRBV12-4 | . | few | TGTGCCAGCAGAGCTACAGGGCACAGCTCCTACGAGCAGTACTTC | CASRATGHSSYEQYF
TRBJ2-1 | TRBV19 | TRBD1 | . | TGTGCCAGTAGTAGGAGACAGGGGGCGCGTTTCTTCAACAATGAGCAGTTCTTC | CASSRRQGARFFNNEQFF
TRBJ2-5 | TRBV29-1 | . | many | TGCAGCGTTGTTCTAGGCTGGGGGGAGACCCAGTACTTC | CSVVLGWGETQYF
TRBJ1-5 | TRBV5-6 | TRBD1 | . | TGTGCCAGCAGCTCCGGGACAGGATCGATGGGGAATCAGCCCCAGCATTTT | CASSSGTGSMGNQPQHF
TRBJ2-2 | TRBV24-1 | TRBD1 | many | TGTGCCACCAGTGACCCACCGGGACAGGGGAACACCGGGGAGCTGTTTTTT | CATSDPPGQGNTGELFF
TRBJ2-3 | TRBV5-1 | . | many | TGCGCCAGCAGCGCCTTGGGGTCAGATACGCAGTATTTT | CASSALGSDTQYF
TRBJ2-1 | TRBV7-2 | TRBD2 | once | TGTGCCAGCAGTTTTGCCCGACTAGCGGGGGGGAATGAGCAGTTCTTC | CASSFARLAGGNEQFF
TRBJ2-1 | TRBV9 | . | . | TGTGCCAGCAGTGTTAGCGAGGGTGGCTACAATGAGCAGTTCTTC | CASSVSEGGYNEQFF
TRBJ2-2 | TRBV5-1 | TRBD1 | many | TGCGCCAGCAGCCCTGGACAGGGAACGAACACCGGGGAGCTGTTTTTT | CASSPGQGTNTGELFF